A selection of T cell receptor beta chains follows, all from one sample in a study of technical replicates of blood from a handful of donors. Sequencing was performed with immunoSEQ multiplex PCR; in TCRdb, only in-frame clones are kept and a portion is missing. The table records approximately 73,000 clones, around 93% of them present only once. The sample consisted of T cells isolated from PBMCs. These receptors were taken from a human donor in good health. Both conserved end residues are part of each CDR3. A D gene is named only where the DNA matches it firmly. Clone size is shown for a subset of rows, as once, few, many or a class of expanded clone.

>-|TRBV6-1|TRBJ1-1|-
CASSAGGYGVVNTEAFF
TGTGCCAGCAGTGCCGGGGGTTACGGCGTGGTGAACACTGAAGCTTTCTTT
>once|TRBV9|TRBJ2-5|-
CASSGFGGGGDLTQYF
TGTGCCAGCAGCGGATTTGGGGGCGGGGGAGACCTGACCCAGTACTTC
>-|TRBV7-9|TRBJ2-7|TRBD2
CASSSLANSGGHYEQYF
TGTGCCAGCAGCTCATTAGCAAATAGCGGGGGTCACTACGAGCAGTACTTC
>-|TRBV9|TRBJ1-5|-
CASSVGQYNQPQHF
TGTGCCAGCAGCGTCGGACAGTACAATCAGCCCCAGCATTTT
>-|TRBV18|TRBJ1-3|-
CASSQDPGSHGTIYF
TGTGCCAGCTCACAGGACCCGGGGTCTCACGGCACCATATATTTT
>-|TRBV2|TRBJ1-1|-
CATTEGDPEAFF
TGTGCCACGACAGAGGGGGATCCTGAAGCTTTCTTT
>-|TRBV6-6|TRBJ2-7|TRBD2
CASSYSPSGSYEQYF
TGTGCCAGCAGTTACTCCCCTAGCGGGAGCTACGAGCAGTACTTC
>-|TRBV7-9|TRBJ2-2|TRBD1
CASSSKADRGLSTGELFF
TGTGCCAGCAGCTCAAAGGCGGACAGGGGATTGTCCACCGGGGAGCTGTTTTTT
>-|TRBV15|TRBJ2-7|-
CATSRDRVGSYEQYF
TGTGCCACCAGCAGAGATCGGGTGGGCTCCTACGAGCAGTACTTC
>-|TRBV11-1|TRBJ2-5|-
CASSYGPQETQYF
TGTGCCAGCAGCTATGGCCCCCAAGAGACCCAGTACTTC
>-|TRBV28|TRBJ2-1|TRBD2
CASSPARGMVAGVGPNEQFF
TGTGCCAGCAGTCCCGCCCGGGGCATGGTAGCGGGGGTAGGGCCCAATGAGCAGTTCTTC
>-|TRBV27|TRBJ1-5|-
CASSFQGDQPQHF
TGTGCCAGCAGTTTTCAGGGTGATCAGCCCCAGCATTTT
>-|TRBV27|TRBJ1-2|-
CASSLSPDGLNYGYTF
TGTGCCAGCAGTTTATCACCCGACGGGTTAAACTATGGCTACACCTTC
>-|TRBV7-9|TRBJ2-3|TRBD1
CASSRGTGETDTQYF
TGTGCCAGCAGCCGAGGGACAGGGGAAACAGATACGCAGTATTTT
>-|TRBV18|TRBJ1-6|-
CASSLGENSPLHF
TGTGCCAGCTCACTAGGGGAAAATTCACCCCTCCACTTT
>few|TRBV5-1|TRBJ2-2|TRBD1
CASSLEGQPITGELFF
TGCGCCAGCAGCTTAGAGGGACAGCCGATCACCGGGGAGCTGTTTTTT
>-|TRBV10-2|TRBJ2-1|TRBD2
CASSESSSGGAHEQFF
TGCGCCAGCAGTGAGTCGAGCAGCGGGGGGGCCCATGAGCAGTTCTTC
>-|TRBV30|TRBJ1-4|-
CALLTGKFDEKLFF
TGTGCCTTACTTACAGGGAAGTTTGATGAAAAACTGTTTTTT
>-|TRBV4-2|TRBJ2-1|-
CASSSPIQRSNEQFF
TGTGCCAGCAGCTCGCCCATCCAGCGTTCCAATGAGCAGTTCTTC
>-|TRBV28|TRBJ1-1|-
CASSLRQHTEAFF
TGTGCCAGCAGTTTGAGACAGCACACTGAAGCTTTCTTT
>-|TRBV4-1|TRBJ1-6|-
CASSQDAGFSPLHF
TGCGCCAGCAGCCAAGATGCAGGGTTTTCACCCCTCCACTTT
>-|TRBV6-5|TRBJ1-2|-
CASSLTVNYGYTF
TGTGCCAGCAGTTTGACAGTTAACTATGGCTACACCTTC
>-|TRBV15|TRBJ1-2|-
CATSRANRDGGYTF
TGTGCCACCAGCAGAGCCAACAGGGATGGAGGCTACACCTTC
>-|TRBV29-1|TRBJ1-1|-
CSVERGSKGTEAFF
TGCAGCGTTGAACGGGGTTCCAAGGGCACTGAAGCTTTCTTT
>-|TRBV27|TRBJ2-7|-
CASSWKTGFSYEQYF
TGTGCCAGCAGTTGGAAAACAGGGTTCTCCTACGAGCAGTACTTC
>once|TRBV7-2|TRBJ1-5|-
CASSLDGSHQPQHF
TGTGCCAGCAGCTTAGATGGCAGTCATCAGCCCCAGCATTTT
>-|TRBV28|TRBJ2-7|TRBD2
CASSGTSGGYEQYF
TGTGCCAGCAGTGGGACTAGCGGAGGGTACGAGCAGTACTTC
>-|TRBV14|TRBJ2-5|TRBD2
CASSRRTSGGGQETQYF
TGTGCCAGCAGCCGAAGGACTAGCGGGGGGGGCCAAGAGACCCAGTACTTC
>-|TRBV6-5|TRBJ1-2|-
CASSQSSFYGYTF
TGTGCCAGCAGCCAGTCTTCTTTCTATGGCTACACCTTC
>-|TRBV6-1|TRBJ2-5|TRBD2
CASTLRGGLETQYF
TGTGCCAGCACCCTGCGGGGGGGCCTTGAGACCCAGTACTTC
>-|TRBV11-2|TRBJ1-1|-
CASSPPAGTEAFF
TGTGCCAGCAGTCCCCCCGCCGGCACTGAAGCTTTCTTT
>-|TRBV23-1|TRBJ1-5|-
CAAALQGYSNQPQHF
TGCGCCGCCGCCCTTCAGGGGTATAGCAATCAGCCCCAGCATTTT
>-|TRBV10-1|TRBJ2-1|-
CASSLVLESNEQFF
TGCGCCAGCAGTTTGGTTCTAGAGTCGAATGAGCAGTTCTTC
>-|TRBV7-2|TRBJ1-4|-
CASSSTGTNEKLFF
TGTGCCAGCAGCTCGACAGGAACTAATGAAAAACTGTTTTTT
>-|TRBV5-4|TRBJ1-1|-
CAANSAFRGSMNTEAFF
TGTGCCGCAAATTCGGCGTTTAGGGGCTCGATGAACACTGAAGCTTTCTTT
>-|TRBV5-5|TRBJ2-5|TRBD2
CASSTAGGGETQYF
TGTGCCAGCAGCACAGCGGGGGGAGGCGAGACCCAGTACTTC
>once|TRBV27|TRBJ2-3|TRBD1
CASSFMTGVTDTQYF
TGTGCCAGCAGTTTTATGACAGGGGTCACGGATACGCAGTATTTT
>-|TRBV6-5|TRBJ2-3|-
CASSWKPGQRADTQYF
TGTGCCAGCAGTTGGAAACCGGGACAAAGGGCAGATACGCAGTATTTT
>-|TRBV19|TRBJ2-2|-
CANQGGGDSTGELFF
TGTGCCAATCAAGGTGGGGGCGATTCAACCGGGGAGCTGTTTTTT
>few|TRBV11-1|TRBJ1-2|-
CASSSLPRGGNTF
TGTGCCAGCAGCTCCCTCCCTCGGGGGGGGAACACCTTC
>-|TRBV7-9|TRBJ2-5|TRBD2
CASSLALSGGVEETQYF
TGTGCCAGCAGCTTAGCGCTTAGCGGGGGGGTAGAAGAGACCCAGTACTTC
>-|TRBV4-1|TRBJ2-6|-
CASSQDMNEASGANVLTF
TGCGCCAGCAGCCAAGATATGAACGAAGCCTCTGGGGCCAACGTCCTGACTTTC
>-|TRBV6-1|TRBJ1-1|-
CASSEAGSSEGGTEAFF
TGTGCCAGCAGTGAAGCGGGTTCTTCGGAGGGAGGCACTGAAGCTTTCTTT
>-|TRBV27|TRBJ2-7|-
CASSLGGSYEQYF
TGTGCCAGCAGTTTAGGGGGGAGCTACGAGCAGTACTTC
>-|TRBV27|TRBJ2-7|TRBD1
CASSFGTGGYEQYF
TGTGCCAGCAGTTTCGGGACAGGGGGCTATGAGCAGTACTTC
>-|TRBV7-3|TRBJ2-6|-
CASSTRQRSGANVLTF
TGTGCCAGCAGCACGAGACAGCGCTCTGGGGCCAACGTCCTGACTTTC
>-|TRBV10-1|TRBJ2-1|TRBD1
CASSKGQINEQFF
TGCGCCAGCAGTAAGGGACAGATCAATGAGCAGTTCTTC
>-|TRBV5-1|TRBJ2-1|TRBD2
CASSSRPTSGSSPSYNEQFF
TGCGCCAGCAGCTCAAGGCCGACTAGCGGGAGTAGTCCTTCCTACAATGAGCAGTTCTTC
>-|TRBV27|TRBJ2-1|-
CASSLWAGTSSYNEQFF
TGTGCCAGCAGTTTATGGGCGGGAACGAGCTCCTACAATGAGCAGTTCTTC
>-|TRBV7-8|TRBJ2-7|TRBD2
CASSPWTSGLKITHEQYF
TGTGCCAGCAGCCCGTGGACTAGCGGGTTAAAGATAACCCACGAGCAGTACTTC